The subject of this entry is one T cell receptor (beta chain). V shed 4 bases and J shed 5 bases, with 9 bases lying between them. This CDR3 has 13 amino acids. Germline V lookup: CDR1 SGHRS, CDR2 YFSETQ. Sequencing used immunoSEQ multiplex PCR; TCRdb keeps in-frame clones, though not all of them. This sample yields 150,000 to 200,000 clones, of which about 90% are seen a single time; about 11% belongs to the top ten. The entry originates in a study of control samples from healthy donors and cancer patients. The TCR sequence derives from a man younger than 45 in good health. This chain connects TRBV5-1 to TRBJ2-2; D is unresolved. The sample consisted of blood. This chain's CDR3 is CASSPARTGELFF. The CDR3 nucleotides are TGCGCCAGCAGCCCGGCTCGAACCGGGGAGCTGTTTTTT.